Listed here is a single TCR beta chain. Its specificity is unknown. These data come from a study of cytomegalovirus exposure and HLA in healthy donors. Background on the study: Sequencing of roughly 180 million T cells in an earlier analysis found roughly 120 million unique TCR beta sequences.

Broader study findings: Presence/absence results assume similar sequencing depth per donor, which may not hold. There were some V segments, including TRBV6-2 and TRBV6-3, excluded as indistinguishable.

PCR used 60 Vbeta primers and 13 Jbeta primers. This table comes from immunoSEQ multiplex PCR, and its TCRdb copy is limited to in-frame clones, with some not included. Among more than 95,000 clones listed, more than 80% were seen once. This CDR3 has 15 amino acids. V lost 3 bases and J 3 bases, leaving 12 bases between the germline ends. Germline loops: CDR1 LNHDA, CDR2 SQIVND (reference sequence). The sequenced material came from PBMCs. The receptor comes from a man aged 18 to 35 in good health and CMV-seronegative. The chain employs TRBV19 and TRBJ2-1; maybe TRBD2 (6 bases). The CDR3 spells CASSIEGGIYNEQFF. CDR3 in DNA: TGTGCCAGTAGTATCGAAGGAGGGATCTACAATGAGCAGTTCTTC.